Each of the 18 T cell receptor beta chains below was sequenced from the same sample in a study of technical replicates of blood from several donors. Produced via immunoSEQ multiplex PCR; TCRdb's table is partial and in-frame only. There are about 94,000 clones in the sample; approximately 95% occur only once, and 0.2% to 0.25% lies in the top ten. Sequencing was carried out using T cells isolated from PBMCs. The receptors stem from a human donor in good health.

The V and J genes are TRBV27 and TRBJ2-3; maybe TRBD1 (5 bases). The CDR3 runs 12 residues. Germline CDR1 reads MNHEY; CDR2 reads SMNVEV (reference sequence). The germline V and J ends were trimmed by 6 bases and 6 bases, with 10 bases remaining between them. CDR3 in amino acids: CASSPKGDTQYF. The CDR3 DNA reads as TGTGCCAGCAGCCCTAAGGGGGATACGCAGTATTTT.

V usage is TRBV5-1 and J usage is TRBJ1-4; 10 bases match TRBD1. V trimming: 4 bases; J trimming: 6 bases; junction bases outside the gene matches: 3. Germline assignment: CDR1 SGHRS and CDR2 YFSETQ. The CDR3 has 14 residues. The chain's CDR3 is CASSVTGGYEKLFF. CDR3 in DNA: TGCGCCAGCAGCGTGACAGGGGGCTATGAAAAACTGTTTTTT.

The chain uses TRBV7-2 and TRBJ1-1; no clear D. CDR1 SGHTA and CDR2 FQGNSA come from the germline V gene. V lost 2 bases, J lost 0 bases, and 7 bases lay in between. CDR3 length: 14 amino acids. Written as DNA, the CDR3 is TGTGCCAGCAGCTTAACTGTAATGAACACTGAAGCTTTCTTT. Translating gives CASSLTVMNTEAFF.

V usage is TRBV18 and J usage is TRBJ1-2; no clear D. This CDR3 is 14 amino acids long. Germline V gene data show CDR1 as KGHSH and CDR2 as LQKENI. V was clipped by 3 bases and J by 6 bases, with 14 bases between them. The CDR3 DNA sequence: TGTGCCAGCTCACCTGTGGGAGATGTCAATGGCTACACCTTC. It specifies CASSPVGDVNGYTF. Filled out from reference TRBV18 and TRBJ1-2, the complete variable domain reads NAGVMQNPRHLVRRRGQEARLRCSPMKGHSHVYWYRQLPEEGLKFMVYLQKENIIDESGMPKERFSAEFPKEGPSILRIQQVVRGDSAAYFCASSPVGDVNGYTFGSGTRLTVV.

The chain uses TRBV5-1 and TRBJ2-3; unclear D gene. The CDR3 runs to 12 residues. Germline CDR1 and CDR2: SGHRS and YFSETQ. V was pared by 5 bases and J by 2 bases, with 6 bases between. CDR3 loop: CASSESTDTQYF. The CDR3 DNA reads TGCGCCAGCAGTGAGTCCACAGATACGCAGTATTTT.

The chain is built from TRBV19 and TRBJ2-7, with D possibly being TRBD2 (7 bases). This CDR3 is built from 12 residues. V was trimmed by 3 bases and J by 6 bases, leaving 9 bases between them. Germline CDR1 reads LNHDA; CDR2 reads SQIVND (reference sequence). CDR3 in amino acids: CASSMGGGEQYF. The CDR3 nucleotides read TGTGCCAGTAGTATGGGAGGGGGCGAGCAGTACTTC.

The chain employs TRBV6-5 and TRBJ2-7; 8 bases are a match to TRBD2. Per germline, CDR1 MNHEY and CDR2 SVGAGI. After removal of 5 bases from V and 6 bases from J, the junction contained 12 bases not matched to a gene. This CDR3 contains 15 residues. Written as DNA, the CDR3 is TGTGCCAGCAGTACGACGGGGGGGGGCTCCGCCGAGCAGTACTTC. Translation: CASSTTGGGSAEQYF.

The chain has TRBV29-1 and TRBJ2-1; TRBD2 matches 8 bases. The CDR3 consists of 17 residues. CDR1 and CDR2 (germline): SQVTM, ANQGSEA. V shed 4 bases and J 4 bases; nucleotides not matched to a gene: 15. The CDR3 reads CSVGAGGLGLEYNEQFF. For the CDR3, the DNA is TGCAGCGTTGGTGCGGGGGGCCTGGGTTTAGAGTACAATGAGCAGTTCTTC.

The rearrangement joins TRBV4-1 to TRBJ2-5; 9 nucleotides line up with TRBD2. The germline CDR1 and CDR2 sequences are MGHRA and YSYEKL. V dropped 8 bases and J dropped 4; count of bases not matched to a gene: 14. The CDR3 runs 16 residues. CDR3: CASGPLGGGAPETQYF. As DNA, the CDR3 is TGCGCCAGCGGTCCCCTCGGCGGGGGGGCCCCAGAGACCCAGTACTTC.

This chain uses TRBV11-2 with TRBJ2-7, with D perhaps matching TRBD2 (6 bases). V was pared by 7 bases and J by 2 bases, with 15 bases between. Germline V gives CDR1 SGHAT, CDR2 FQNNGV. CDR3 length: 14 amino acids. DNA for the CDR3: TGTGCCAGCACCCCGTACGTAGCGGCCTACGAGCAGTACTTC. Protein: CASTPYVAAYEQYF.

The V call is TRBV6-5, the J call TRBJ2-2; D possibly corresponds to TRBD2 (6 bases). The V end lost 9 bases, the J end lost 6 bases, and 17 bases lay between the germline ends. The CDR3 totals 14 residues. Germline V gene data show CDR1 as MNHEY and CDR2 as SVGAGI. The DNA of the CDR3 is TGTGCCAGTACCCTTGGACCGGGGGCCGGGGAGCTGTTTTTT. Encoded protein: CASTLGPGAGELFF.

V gene TRBV6-5 combines with J gene TRBJ1-2, with TRBD1 as a possible D gene (5 bases). This CDR3 is built from 15 residues. Germline CDR1 reads MNHEY; CDR2 reads SVGAGI. V lost 2 bases and J 4 bases, leaving 14 bases between the germline ends. CDR3 residues: CASSYPEAGGYGYTF. CDR3 sequence (DNA): TGTGCCAGCAGTTACCCGGAGGCGGGGGGCTATGGCTACACCTTC.

The chain joins TRBV13 to TRBJ2-7; D uncertain. The CDR3 has 15 amino acids. Trimming removed 6 bases from V and 2 bases from J, with 17 bases in between. CDR1 and CDR2 from the germline V gene are PRHDT and FYEKMQ (reference sequence). The CDR3 sequence is CASSFSGPSTYEQYF. The DNA of the CDR3 is TGTGCCAGCAGTTTTTCAGGTCCCTCCACCTACGAGCAGTACTTC.

The rearrangement uses TRBV5-1 and TRBJ1-6, with D maybe TRBD1 (5 bases). The ends were cut back, 0 bases at V and 0 bases at J, with 13 bases in the middle. Per germline, CDR1 SGHRS and CDR2 YFSETQ. The CDR3 is 18 amino acids. The chain's CDR3 is CASSLVGQASSYNSPLHF. The CDR3 nucleotides read TGCGCCAGCAGCTTGGTGGGGCAGGCGAGCTCCTATAATTCACCCCTCCACTTT.

The CDR3 is CASGLVLTGNNNSPLHF. The CDR3, as DNA: TGTGCTAGTGGTTTGGTGTTGACAGGGAATAATAATTCACCCCTCCACTTT. The chain has TRBV12-5 and TRBJ1-6; 7 nucleotides line up with TRBD1. V was clipped by 0 bases and J by 5 bases; unmatched bases: 7. There are 17 residues in the CDR3. CDR1 is LGHNT and CDR2 is FRNRAP in the germline V gene.

The chain combines TRBV12-5 with TRBJ1-2, with a tentative D call TRBD1 (5 bases). The CDR3 spans 17 residues. Trimming took 5 bases from V and 1 from J, leaving 20 bases between them. CDR1 and CDR2 from the germline V gene are LGHNT and FRNRAP. The CDR3 DNA follows: TGTGCTAGTGGTCCCAGCCTGTGGGGCCGGGTTAACTATGGCTACACCTTC. Residues: CASGPSLWGRVNYGYTF.

V and J are TRBV13 and TRBJ1-4; 7 bases align to TRBD1. Germline V gene sequence: CDR1 PRHDT, CDR2 FYEKMQ (reference sequence). There are 17 residues in the CDR3. V gave up 5 bases and J gave up 0 bases; unmatched junction bases: 9. The CDR3 DNA follows: TGTGCCAGCAGCATAACAGGGGTTGGGCCAACTAATGAAAAACTGTTTTTT. Amino acids: CASSITGVGPTNEKLFF. The full variable domain, in which reference TRBV13 and TRBJ1-4 provide the parts outside the CDR3, is AAGVIQSPRHLIKEKRETATLKCYPIPRHDTVYWYQQGPGQDPQFLISFYEKMQSDKGSIPDRFSAQQFSDYHSELNMSSLELGDSALYFCASSITGVGPTNEKLFFGSGTQLSVL.

This clone was observed a single time. The rearrangement links TRBV2 to TRBJ1-2; perhaps TRBD1 as D (5 bases). The CDR3 is made up of 13 amino acids. With 4 bases removed from V and 8 bases from J, the gap between germline ends came to 14 bases. Germline-derived CDR1 and CDR2 are SNHLY and FYNNEI. CDR3 sequence (DNA): TGTGCCAGCAGTGTAGCCGAGGAGGGGGGCTACACCTTC. Amino acid sequence: CASSVAEEGGYTF. Based on the CDR3 plus reference TRBV2 and TRBJ1-2, the full variable domain is EPEVTQTPSHQVTQMGQEVILRCVPISNHLYFYWYRQILGQKVEFLVSFYNNEISEKSEIFDDQFSVERPDGSNFTLKIRSTKLEDSAMYFCASSVAEEGGYTFGSGTRLTVV.